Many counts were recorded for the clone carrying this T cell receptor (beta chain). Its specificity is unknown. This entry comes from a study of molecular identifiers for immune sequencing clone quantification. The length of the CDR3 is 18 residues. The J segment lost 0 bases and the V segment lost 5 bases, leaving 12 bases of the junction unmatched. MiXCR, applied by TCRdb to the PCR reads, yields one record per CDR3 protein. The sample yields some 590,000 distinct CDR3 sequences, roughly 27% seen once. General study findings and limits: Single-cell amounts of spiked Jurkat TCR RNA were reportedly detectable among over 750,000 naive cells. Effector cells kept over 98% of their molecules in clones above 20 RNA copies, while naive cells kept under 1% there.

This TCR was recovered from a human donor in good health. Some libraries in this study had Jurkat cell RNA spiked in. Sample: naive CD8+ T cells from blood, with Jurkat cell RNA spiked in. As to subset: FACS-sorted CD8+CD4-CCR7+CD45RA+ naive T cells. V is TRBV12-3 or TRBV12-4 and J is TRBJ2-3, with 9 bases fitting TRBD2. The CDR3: CASSTRLAVQKSTDTQYF. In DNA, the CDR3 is TGTGCCAGCAGTACGCGACTAGCGGTCCAAAAAAGCACAGATACGCAGTATTTT.